This TCR beta chain was identified in a study of cytotoxic CD8 clonotypes in ibrutinib-treated CLL. Study summary: Enrolment comprised around twelve relapsed/refractory and some 15 treatment-naive patients; fewer than 18 were IGHV unmutated.

Clones were read by immunoSEQ multiplex PCR, and TCRdb kept only the in-frame ones, dropping some. The sample lists around 250,000 clones, roughly 70% occurring once. The CDR3 is 13 amino acids. V dropped 3 bases and J dropped 5 bases, with 8 bases sitting between them. Germline assignment: CDR1 SGHVS and CDR2 FQNEAQ. This TCR came from a human donor with chronic lymphocytic leukemia. The V call is TRBV7-8, the J call TRBJ2-1; D remains ambiguous. This sample comprised PBMCs, obtained after 24 months of ibrutinib treatment. The chain's CDR3 is CASSFGRDNEQFF. As DNA, the CDR3 is TGTGCCAGCAGCTTCGGTAGGGACAATGAGCAGTTCTTC.